This T cell receptor beta chain came from a study of low-dose radiotherapy and immunotherapy resistance in tumors. Study-wide context: Cohort 1 received 0.5 Gy per fraction every 2 weeks, totaling 6.5 Gy. Patients were treated with intravenous nivolumab at 240 mg every two weeks and were also dosed with ipilimumab at 1 mg/kg every six weeks. One day before radiation and immunotherapy, intravenous cyclophosphamide 200 mg/m2 was administered, with this repeated every two weeks.

The CDR3 contains 14 residues. The germline V gene encodes CDR1 SGHNT and CDR2 YYREEE (reference sequence). J was trimmed by 6 bases and V by 3 bases; bases with no gene match: 7. TRAV and TRBV primers primed cDNA for both TCRalpha and TCRbeta. The authors ran around 22 PCR cycles to amplify TCRs with a constant-region primer and V-primer adapter. From the reads, TCRdb called clonotypes with MiXCR, one entry per CDR3 protein. The sample includes tens of thousands of distinct CDR3 sequences, less than 40% of them seen just once. Time point specified: before trial treatment. Every donor was treated with nivolumab, ipilimumab, aspirin, low-dose cyclophosphamide and also low-dose radiotherapy.

This TCR derives from a male donor with gallbladder cancer. The chain employs TRBV5-4 and TRBJ2-3; TRBD2 matches at 7 bases. This specimen consisted of PBMCs, obtained before treatment. The CDR3 bases are TGTGCCAGCAGCTCCGGCGGGAGAACCGATACGCAGTATTTT. Its protein is CASSSGGRTDTQYF.